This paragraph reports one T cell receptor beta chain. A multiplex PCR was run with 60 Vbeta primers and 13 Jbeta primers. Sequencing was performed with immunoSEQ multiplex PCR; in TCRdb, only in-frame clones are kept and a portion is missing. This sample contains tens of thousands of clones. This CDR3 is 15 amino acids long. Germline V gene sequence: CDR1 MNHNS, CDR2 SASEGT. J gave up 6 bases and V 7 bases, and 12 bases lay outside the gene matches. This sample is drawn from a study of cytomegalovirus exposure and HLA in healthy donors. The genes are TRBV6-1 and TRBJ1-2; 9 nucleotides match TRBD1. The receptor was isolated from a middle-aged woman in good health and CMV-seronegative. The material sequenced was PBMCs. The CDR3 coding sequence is TGTGCCAGCACAGGATTTAGGACAGGGGAAGATGGCTACACCTTC. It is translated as CASTGFRTGEDGYTF.